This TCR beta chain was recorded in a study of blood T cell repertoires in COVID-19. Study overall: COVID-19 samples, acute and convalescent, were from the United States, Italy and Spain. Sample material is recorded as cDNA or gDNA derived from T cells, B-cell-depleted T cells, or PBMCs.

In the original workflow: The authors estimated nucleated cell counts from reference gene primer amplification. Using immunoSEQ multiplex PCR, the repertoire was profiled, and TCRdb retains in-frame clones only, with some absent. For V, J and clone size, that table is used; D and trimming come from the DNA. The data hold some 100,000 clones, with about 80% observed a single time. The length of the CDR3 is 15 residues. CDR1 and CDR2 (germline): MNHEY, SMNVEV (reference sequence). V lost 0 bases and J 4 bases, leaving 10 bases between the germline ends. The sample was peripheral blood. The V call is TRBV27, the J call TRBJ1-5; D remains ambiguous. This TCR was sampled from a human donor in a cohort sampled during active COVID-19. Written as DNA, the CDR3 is TGTGCCAGCAGTTTATCGCGGGCAGAGAATCAGCCCCAGCATTTT. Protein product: CASSLSRAENQPQHF.